This T cell receptor beta chain was sequenced in a study of CD4 T cells in relation to SARS-CoV-2 and coronaviruses. Uncultured naive and memory CD4+ T cells supplied DNA for deep TCR-beta sequencing. Using immunoSEQ multiplex PCR, the repertoire was profiled, and TCRdb retains in-frame clones only, with some absent. The sample shows around 70,000 clones, 85% to 90% of them seen only once. CD4+ T cells from unexposed donors were obtained before the COVID-19 pandemic (2011-2018). The CDR3 contains 14 residues. V lost 3 bases, J lost 7 bases, and 3 bases stayed unmatched. CDR1 SGHTS and CDR2 YDEGEE come from the germline V gene. A note on this clone: Antigen unknown.

Overall study results and limits: Culture-expanded clones reflect memory recall rather than primary priming during culture. Compared with monoreactive clones, crossreactive clones showed significantly weaker SARS-CoV-2 expansion.

The receptor's source is a human donor in good health. The chain couples TRBV5-8 to TRBJ2-3; TRBD1 agrees at 12 bases. Sequencing was done on a sample of memory CD4+ T cells from PBMCs. The CDR3 coding sequence is TGTGCCAGCAGCTGGGACAGGGGGCTTAATACGCAGTATTTT. Its protein is CASSWDRGLNTQYF.